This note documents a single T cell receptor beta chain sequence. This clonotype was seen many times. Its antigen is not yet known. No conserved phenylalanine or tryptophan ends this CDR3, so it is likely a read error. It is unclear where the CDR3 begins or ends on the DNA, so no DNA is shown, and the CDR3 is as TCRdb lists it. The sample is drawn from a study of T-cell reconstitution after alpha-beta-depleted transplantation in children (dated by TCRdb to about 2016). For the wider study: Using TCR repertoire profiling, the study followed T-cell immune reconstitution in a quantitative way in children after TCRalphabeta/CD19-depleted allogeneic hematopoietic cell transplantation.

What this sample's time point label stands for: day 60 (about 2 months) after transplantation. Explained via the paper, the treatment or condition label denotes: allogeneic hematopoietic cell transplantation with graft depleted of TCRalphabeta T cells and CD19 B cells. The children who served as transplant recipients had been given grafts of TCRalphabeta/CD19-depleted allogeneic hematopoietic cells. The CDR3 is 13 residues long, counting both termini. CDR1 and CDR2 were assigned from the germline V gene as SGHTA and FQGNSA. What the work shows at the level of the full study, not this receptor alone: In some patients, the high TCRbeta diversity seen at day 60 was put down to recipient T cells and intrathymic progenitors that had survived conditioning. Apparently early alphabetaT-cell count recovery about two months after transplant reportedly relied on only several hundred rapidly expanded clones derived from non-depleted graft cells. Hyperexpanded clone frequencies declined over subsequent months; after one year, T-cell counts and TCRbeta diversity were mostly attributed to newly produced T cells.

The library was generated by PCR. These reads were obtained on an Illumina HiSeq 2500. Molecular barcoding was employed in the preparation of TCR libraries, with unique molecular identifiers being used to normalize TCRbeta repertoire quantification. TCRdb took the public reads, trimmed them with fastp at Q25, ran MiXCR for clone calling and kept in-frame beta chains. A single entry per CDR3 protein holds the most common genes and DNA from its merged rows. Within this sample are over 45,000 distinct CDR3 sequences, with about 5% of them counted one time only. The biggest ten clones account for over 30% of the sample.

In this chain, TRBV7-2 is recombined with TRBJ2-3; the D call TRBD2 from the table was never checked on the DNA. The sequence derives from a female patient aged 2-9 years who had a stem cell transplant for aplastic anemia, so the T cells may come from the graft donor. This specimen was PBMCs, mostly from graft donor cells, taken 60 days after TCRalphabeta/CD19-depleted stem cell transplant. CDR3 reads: CASSFRRMGDTQY.